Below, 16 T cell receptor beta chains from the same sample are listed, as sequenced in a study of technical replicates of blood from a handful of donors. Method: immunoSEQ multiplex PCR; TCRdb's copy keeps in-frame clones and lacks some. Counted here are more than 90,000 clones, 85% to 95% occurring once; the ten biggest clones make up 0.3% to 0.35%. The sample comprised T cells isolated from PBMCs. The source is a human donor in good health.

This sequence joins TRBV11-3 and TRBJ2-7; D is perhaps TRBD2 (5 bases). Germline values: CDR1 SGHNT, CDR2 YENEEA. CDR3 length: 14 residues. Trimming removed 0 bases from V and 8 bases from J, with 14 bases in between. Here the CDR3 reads CASSLDLASIQQYF. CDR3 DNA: TGTGCCAGCAGCTTAGATTTGGCTAGCATACAGCAGTACTTC. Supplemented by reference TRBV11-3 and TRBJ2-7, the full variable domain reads EAGVVQSPRYKIIEKKQPVAFWCNPISGHNTLYWYLQNLGQGPELLIRYENEEAVDDSQLPKDRFSAERLKGVDSTLKIQPAELGDSAVYLCASSLDLASIQQYFGPGTRLTVT.

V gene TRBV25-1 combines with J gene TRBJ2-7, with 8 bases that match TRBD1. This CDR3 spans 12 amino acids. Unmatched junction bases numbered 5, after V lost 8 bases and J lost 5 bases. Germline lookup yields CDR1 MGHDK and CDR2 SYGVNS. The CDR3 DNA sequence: TGTGCCAGCTGGACAGGGTTGGACGAGCAGTACTTC. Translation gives CASWTGLDEQYF.

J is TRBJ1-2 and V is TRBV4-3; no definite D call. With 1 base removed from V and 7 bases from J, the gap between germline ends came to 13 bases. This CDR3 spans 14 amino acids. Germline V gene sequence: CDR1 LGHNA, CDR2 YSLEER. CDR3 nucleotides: TGCGCCAGCAGCCAAGCGGAGAGGTCGGGTGGCTACACCTTC. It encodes CASSQAERSGGYTF.

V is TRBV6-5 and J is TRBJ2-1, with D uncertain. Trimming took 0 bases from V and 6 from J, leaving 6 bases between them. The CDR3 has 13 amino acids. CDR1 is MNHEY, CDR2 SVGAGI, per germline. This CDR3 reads CASSYSGANEQFF. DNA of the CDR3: TGTGCCAGCAGTTACTCCGGAGCCAATGAGCAGTTCTTC.

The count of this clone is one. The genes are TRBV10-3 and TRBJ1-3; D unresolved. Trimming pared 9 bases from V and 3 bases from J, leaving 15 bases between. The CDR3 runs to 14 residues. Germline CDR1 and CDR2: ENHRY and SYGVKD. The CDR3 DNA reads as TGTGCCATTTCGTCGGGGTGGAGTGGAAACACCATATATTTT. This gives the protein CAISSGWSGNTIYF.

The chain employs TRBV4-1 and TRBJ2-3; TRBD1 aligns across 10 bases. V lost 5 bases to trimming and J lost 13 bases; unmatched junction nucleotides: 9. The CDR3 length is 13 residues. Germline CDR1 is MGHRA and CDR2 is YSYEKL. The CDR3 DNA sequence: TGCGCCAGCAGCTTCCAATCCGGGACAGGGGAGTATTTT. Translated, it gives CASSFQSGTGEYF.

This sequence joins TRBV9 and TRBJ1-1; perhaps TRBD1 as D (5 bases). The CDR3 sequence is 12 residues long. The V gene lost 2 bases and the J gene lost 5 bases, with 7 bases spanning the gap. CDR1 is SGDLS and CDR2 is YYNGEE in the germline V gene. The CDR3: CASSVGGTEAFF. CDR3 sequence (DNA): TGTGCCAGCAGCGTCGGGGGAACTGAAGCTTTCTTT.

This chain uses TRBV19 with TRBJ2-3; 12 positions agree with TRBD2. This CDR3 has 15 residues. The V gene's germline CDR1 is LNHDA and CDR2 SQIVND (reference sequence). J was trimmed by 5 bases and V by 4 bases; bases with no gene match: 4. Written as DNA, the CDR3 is TGTGCCAGTAGTACCGGGACTAGCGGGCTAGATACGCAGTATTTT. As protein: CASSTGTSGLDTQYF.

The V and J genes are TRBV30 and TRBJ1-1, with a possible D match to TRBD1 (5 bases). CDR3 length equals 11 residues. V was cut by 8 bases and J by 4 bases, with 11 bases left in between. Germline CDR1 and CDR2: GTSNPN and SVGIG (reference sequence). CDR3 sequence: CAGDSGTEAFF. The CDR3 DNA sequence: TGTGCCGGGGACTCGGGCACTGAAGCTTTCTTT.

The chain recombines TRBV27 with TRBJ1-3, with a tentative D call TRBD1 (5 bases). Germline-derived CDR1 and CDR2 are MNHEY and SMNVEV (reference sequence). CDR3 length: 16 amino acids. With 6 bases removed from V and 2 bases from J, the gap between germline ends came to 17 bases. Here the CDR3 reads CASRGGANVPGNTIYF. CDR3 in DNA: TGTGCCAGCAGGGGGGGAGCTAACGTCCCTGGAAACACCATATATTTT.

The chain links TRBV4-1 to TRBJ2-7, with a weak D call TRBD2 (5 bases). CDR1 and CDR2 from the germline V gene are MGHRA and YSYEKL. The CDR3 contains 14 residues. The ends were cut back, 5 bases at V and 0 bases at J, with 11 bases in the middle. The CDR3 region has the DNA TGCGCCAGCAGCACGCGGGTAAGCTCCTACGAGCAGTACTTC. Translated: CASSTRVSSYEQYF.

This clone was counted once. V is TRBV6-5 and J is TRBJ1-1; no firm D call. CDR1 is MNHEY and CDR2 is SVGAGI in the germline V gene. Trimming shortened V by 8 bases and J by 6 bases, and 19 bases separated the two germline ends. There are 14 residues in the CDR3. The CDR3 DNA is TGTGCCAGCTTTCGTGGGGAGGGAGGGCCTGAAGCTTTCTTT. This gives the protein CASFRGEGGPEAFF.

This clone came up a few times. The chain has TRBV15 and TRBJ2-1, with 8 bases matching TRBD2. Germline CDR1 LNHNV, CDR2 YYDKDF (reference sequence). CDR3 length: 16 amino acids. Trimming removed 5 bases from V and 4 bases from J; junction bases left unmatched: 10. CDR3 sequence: CATSGELAAKYNEQFF. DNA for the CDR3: TGTGCCACCAGCGGGGAACTAGCGGCCAAGTACAATGAGCAGTTCTTC.

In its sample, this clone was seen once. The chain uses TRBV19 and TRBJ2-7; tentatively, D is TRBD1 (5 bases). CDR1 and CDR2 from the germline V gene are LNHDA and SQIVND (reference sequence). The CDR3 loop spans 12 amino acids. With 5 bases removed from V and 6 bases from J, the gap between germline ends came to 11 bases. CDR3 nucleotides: TGTGCCAGTAGTGTTGACAGTTCCGAGCAGTACTTC. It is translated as CASSVDSSEQYF.

DNA for the CDR3: TGTGCCAGCAGCCAAATGTCCCGGCAGTACTTC. This gives the protein CASSQMSRQYF. J is TRBJ2-7 and V is TRBV14; no reliable D call. V lost 2 bases and J 9 bases, leaving 8 bases between the germline ends. Germline CDR1 SGHDN, CDR2 FVKESK. The CDR3 has 11 amino acids.

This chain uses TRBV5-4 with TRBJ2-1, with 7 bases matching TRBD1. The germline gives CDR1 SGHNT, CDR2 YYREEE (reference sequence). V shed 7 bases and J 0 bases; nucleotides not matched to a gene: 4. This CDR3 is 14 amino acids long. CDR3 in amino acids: CASGRQGSYNEQFF. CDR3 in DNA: TGTGCCAGCGGAAGACAGGGCTCCTACAATGAGCAGTTCTTC.